The rows below give T cell receptor beta chains drawn from one sample of a study of T cell responses to AZD1222 COVID-19 vaccine. Sequencing used immunoSEQ multiplex PCR; TCRdb keeps in-frame clones, though not all of them. The table records some 150,000 clones, roughly 94% of them present only once. Source: peripheral blood, taken on day 0 of AZD1222 vaccination. These receptors were taken from an adult in good health. Each CDR3 is given with its conserved first and last residue. The order of the fields is V gene, clone size, J gene, D gene, CDR3 DNA, CDR3 protein. The D gene is left open where the match is weak. Only part of the rows carry a size: once, few, many, or a class if the clone is expanded.

V: TRBV19; size: -; J: TRBJ1-1; D: -; DNA: TGTGCCAGTATTGATGCAGGGACTATGAACACTGAAGCTTTCTTT; CDR3: CASIDAGTMNTEAFF
V: TRBV5-4; size: -; J: TRBJ2-5; D: TRBD2; DNA: TGTGCCAGCAGCTTGCGGCGGGGGGGACAAGAGACCCAGTACTTC; CDR3: CASSLRRGGQETQYF
V: TRBV19; size: -; J: TRBJ1-5; D: TRBD1; DNA: TGTGCCAGTTCCCCCGGGACAGGGGGCAAGCGCAATCAGCCCCAGCATTTT; CDR3: CASSPGTGGKRNQPQHF
V: TRBV3-1/TRBV3-2; size: -; J: TRBJ1-5; D: -; DNA: TGTGCCAGCAGCCAAGATGCAGGGGTTAGGCAGCCCCAGCATTTT; CDR3: CASSQDAGVRQPQHF
V: TRBV5-1; size: -; J: TRBJ1-1; D: -; DNA: TGCGCCAGCAGCTTGACCACAGGAGGCACTGAAGCTTTCTTT; CDR3: CASSLTTGGTEAFF
V: TRBV11-3; size: -; J: TRBJ2-5; D: -; DNA: TGTGCCAGCAGCCCCGGGGGCCGACAAGAGACCCAGTACTTC; CDR3: CASSPGGRQETQYF
V: TRBV19; size: -; J: TRBJ1-5; D: -; DNA: TGTGCCAGTAGTATACAAGGGATGAGTCAGCCCCAGCATTTT; CDR3: CASSIQGMSQPQHF
V: TRBV5-1; size: -; J: TRBJ2-1; D: TRBD1; DNA: TGCGCCAGCAGCCCCAGGGGTCGCCCGGGACAGTTTACAAGTGAGCAGTTCTTC; CDR3: CASSPRGRPGQFTSEQFF
V: TRBV7-9; size: -; J: TRBJ1-5; D: -; DNA: TGTGCCAGCAGCTTAGGGCAGGGTGGCCAGCCCCAGCATTTT; CDR3: CASSLGQGGQPQHF
V: TRBV30; size: -; J: TRBJ2-5; D: TRBD2; DNA: TGTGCCTGGAGTGGCCTAGCGGGAGCCGCAAGAGCGACCCAGTACTTC; CDR3: CAWSGLAGAARATQYF
V: TRBV7-8; size: -; J: TRBJ2-3; D: TRBD2; DNA: TGTGCCAGCAGCCAGGGACTAGCGGTTTTAGATACGCAGTATTTT; CDR3: CASSQGLAVLDTQYF
V: TRBV27; size: -; J: TRBJ2-1; D: -; DNA: TGTGCCAGCAGTCTAAGCTCCTACAATGAGCAGTTCTTC; CDR3: CASSLSSYNEQFF
V: TRBV19; size: -; J: TRBJ2-1; D: TRBD2; DNA: TGTGCCAGTAGAGCGCGGGAGCGGGAGCAGTTCTTC; CDR3: CASRAREREQFF
V: TRBV10-3; size: -; J: TRBJ2-3; D: TRBD2; DNA: TGTGCCATCAGTGAGTCGGCGGTAGCGGGAGGGTATGGTGGAAATACGCAGTATTTT; CDR3: CAISESAVAGGYGGNTQYF
V: TRBV18; size: -; J: TRBJ1-2; D: -; DNA: TGTGCCAGCTCAAAGGGGGACCTTAACTATGGCTACACCTTC; CDR3: CASSKGDLNYGYTF
V: TRBV27; size: -; J: TRBJ1-4; D: -; DNA: TGTGCCAGCAGTAAGGCAGGGTTAGGGGAAAAACTGTTTTTT; CDR3: CASSKAGLGEKLFF
V: TRBV12-3/TRBV12-4; size: -; J: TRBJ2-4; D: TRBD2; DNA: TGTGCCAGCAGTTTAGGGACTAGCGAACAGTACTTC; CDR3: CASSLGTSEQYF
V: TRBV15; size: -; J: TRBJ1-3; D: -; DNA: TGTGCCACCAGCCAGGATACAGGGACCCACACCATATATTTT; CDR3: CATSQDTGTHTIYF
V: TRBV5-5; size: -; J: TRBJ2-1; D: TRBD2; DNA: TGTGCCAGCAGCCTAGGACTAGCGGGGGGGTTAAATGAGCAGTTCTTC; CDR3: CASSLGLAGGLNEQFF
V: TRBV12-3/TRBV12-4; size: -; J: TRBJ1-5; D: -; DNA: TGTGCCAGCAGTGGAGGAATTAATCAGCCCCAGCATTTT; CDR3: CASSGGINQPQHF
V: TRBV3-1/TRBV3-2; size: -; J: TRBJ1-4; D: TRBD1; DNA: TGTGCCAGCAGCCACCGGGACAGGGGGCGGCATGAAAAACTGTTTTTT; CDR3: CASSHRDRGRHEKLFF
V: TRBV3-1/TRBV3-2; size: -; J: TRBJ2-4; D: TRBD1; DNA: TGTGCCAGCAGCCAAAACAGGGGGAACATTCAGTACTTC; CDR3: CASSQNRGNIQYF
V: TRBV3-1/TRBV3-2; size: -; J: TRBJ2-3; D: -; DNA: TGTGCCAGCAGCCAGACGGCGGGGACCTATACGCAGTATTTT; CDR3: CASSQTAGTYTQYF
V: TRBV7-9; size: -; J: TRBJ1-2; D: TRBD1; DNA: TGTGCCAGCAGCTTCACAGGGGACGGCTACACCTTC; CDR3: CASSFTGDGYTF
V: TRBV10-1; size: once; J: TRBJ1-5; D: -; DNA: TGCGCCAGCAGCGGAGGGGACACTAATCAGCCCCAGCATTTT; CDR3: CASSGGDTNQPQHF
V: TRBV19; size: -; J: TRBJ1-5; D: -; DNA: TGTGCCAGTACCTACTTTGGGGGAAGGAGCAATCAGCCCCAGCATTTT; CDR3: CASTYFGGRSNQPQHF